This TCR beta chain was captured by sequencing in a study of T-cell memory formation after mild COVID-19 (TCRdb year 2021). Background on the whole study: TCR sequence clusters from the two donors were found to be largely donor specific. The cohort was made up of two young adult volunteers, one female and one male, who were previously healthy. In a couple of donors, T-cell clones that expanded and contracted after mild COVID-19 were followed by sequencing TCRalpha and TCRbeta repertoires longitudinally. Beyond this particular receptor, the publication reports: SARS-CoV-2 specificity was not confirmed for the second-wave clones peaking on day 37. Clones contracting from day 15 to 85 had balanced CD4/CD8 phenotypes, while a second wave expanding from day 15 to 37 was biased towards CD4+. The study included only a couple of mild cases, and larger cohorts that include severe cases with pre-infection samples were judged to be necessary. Some responding clones were detected in pre-infection memory, suggesting pre-existing cross-reactive memory T cells joined the SARS-CoV-2 response. Contracting CD4+ clones were located mainly in the CM and EM memory subsets, whereas CD8+ clones were found to be enriched in EMRA.

This clonotype turned up a few times. The target of this receptor is not known. The record has no base qualities; no much larger clone is one base away. PBMCs were isolated by Ficoll-Paque density gradient centrifugation. The germline V gene sets CDR1 to MNHEY and CDR2 to SVGAGI. V drops 6 bases and J drops 0 bases, leaving 6 bases in between. The CDR3 holds 14 amino acids from the cysteine to the phenylalanine. Here the CDR3 DNA is all that survives: 42 bases in frame from base 1. The instrument given in TCRdb is Illumina NovaSeq 6000. TCRalpha and TCRbeta cDNA libraries were built by 5'RACE with constant-segment primers, adding sample barcodes and unique molecular identifiers. RNA was extracted from every sample with Trizol reagent. Libraries were amplified in two PCR steps, with a second sample barcode and Illumina TruSeq adapters added in the second step. The libraries were sequenced on an Illumina NovaSeq using 2 x 150 bp paired-end reads. On the authors' methods: With migec v1.2.7, reads were demultiplexed and then collapsed into UMI-guided consensus sequences. With mixcr v2.1.11, UMI consensuses were aligned to TRA and TRB V and J templates and assembled into clonotypes. Clonotypes were classified as expanded or contracted when called significant by both edgeR and NoisET, with noise models trained on biological replicates. edgeR calls used a false discovery rate-adjusted p below 0.01 and a log2 fold-change threshold of 1. As an exploratory analysis of dynamics, max-normalized trajectories of the 1000 most abundant clonotypes were examined with PCA combined with hierarchical clustering. The CD4 or CD8 phenotype of responding clones was assigned using the separately sequenced CD4+ and CD8+ repertoires. The public reads were quality trimmed at Q25 with fastp and then assembled into clones with MiXCR by TCRdb, keeping productive beta chains. One record per CDR3 amino acid sequence lists the most common genes and DNA. For this entry, the V and J calls and clone size follow TCRdb and not the study's own pipeline. The sample table records approximately 210,000 distinct CDR3 sequences; approximately 20% of these occur just once. The ten top clones hold 2% to 3% of the sample.

The chain uses TRBV6-5 and TRBJ2-6; the D gene remains uncertain. This receptor was obtained from an adult woman who had mild COVID-19 (a few samples of this study predate the infection). The sample titles of this study are shuffled in the database, so cell type and time point are left out; the donor was told from shared clones. The sequenced material came from PBMCs or a T cell subset sorted from them (not recorded which). The nucleotides read TGTGCCAGCAGGGTCCACTCTGGGGCCAACGTCCTGACTTTC. This is translated as CASRVHSGANVLTF.